The text below deals with one T cell receptor (beta chain). The data were obtained in a study of OX40 agonist ivuxolimab in advanced cancers. The wider study: Given to patients was ivuxolimab, an agonistic anti-OX40 (CD134) antibody. People in dose escalation had one of these cancers: hepatocellular carcinoma, melanoma, renal cell or head and neck cancer.

Germline CDR1 SNHLY, CDR2 FYNNEI. This CDR3 has 15 amino acids. The V and J ends lost 1 base and 3 bases, in that order; junction bases with no gene match: 5. TCRdb's copy holds only in-frame clones and misses some; the assay was immunoSEQ multiplex PCR. This table holds about 59,000 clones, around 87% found once. The sequence was collected from an adult with an advanced solid tumor such as melanoma, head and neck, liver or kidney cancer. The rearrangement joins TRBV2 to TRBJ1-1, with 7 bases lining up with TRBD1. The source material was CD4+ or CD8+ T cells sorted from blood, sampled in a trial of the OX40 agonist ivuxolimab. The CDR3 DNA reads TGTGCCAGCAGTGAAGGGAACAGGGGTCACACTGAAGCTTTCTTT. Translating it yields CASSEGNRGHTEAFF. The full variable domain, its missing parts supplied by reference TRBV2 and TRBJ1-1, is EPEVTQTPSHQVTQMGQEVILRCVPISNHLYFYWYRQILGQKVEFLVSFYNNEISEKSEIFDDQFSVERPDGSNFTLKIRSTKLEDSAMYFCASSEGNRGHTEAFFGQGTRLTVV.